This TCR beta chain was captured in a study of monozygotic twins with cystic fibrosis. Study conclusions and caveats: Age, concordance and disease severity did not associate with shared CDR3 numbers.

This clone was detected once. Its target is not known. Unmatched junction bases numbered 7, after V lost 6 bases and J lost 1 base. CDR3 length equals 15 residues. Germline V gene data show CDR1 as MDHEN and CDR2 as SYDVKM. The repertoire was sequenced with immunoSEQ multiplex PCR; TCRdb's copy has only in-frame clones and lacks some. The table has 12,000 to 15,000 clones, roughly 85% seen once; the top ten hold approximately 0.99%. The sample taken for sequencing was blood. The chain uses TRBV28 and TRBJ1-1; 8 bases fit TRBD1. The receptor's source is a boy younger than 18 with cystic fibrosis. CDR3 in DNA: TGTGCCAGCAGGTCAGGGGGCGCGGGGAACACTGAAGCTTTCTTT. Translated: CASRSGGAGNTEAFF.